The 10 T cell receptor beta chains presented below share a single source sample, sequenced in a study of blood T cell repertoires in COVID-19. Using immunoSEQ multiplex PCR, the repertoire was profiled, and TCRdb retains in-frame clones only, with some absent. The sample holds about 240,000 clones, under 85% seen once. The sample taken for sequencing was peripheral blood. These receptors all come from a man aged 25 to 40 who had recovered from COVID-19.

The CDR3 DNA reads as TGTGCCACCACGCAGGGCCAGGCAGATACGCAGTATTTT. Translating it yields CATTQGQADTQYF. This chain joins TRBV28 and TRBJ2-3, with D maybe TRBD1 (5 bases). Trimming stripped 10 bases from V and 4 bases from J, with 15 bases between. The CDR3 loop spans 13 amino acids. The germline V gene encodes CDR1 MDHEN and CDR2 SYDVKM.

The chain recombines TRBV27 with TRBJ2-1, with D possibly matching TRBD2 (5 bases). Trimming pared 4 bases from V and 3 bases from J, leaving 10 bases between. The length of the CDR3 is 14 residues. In germline, CDR1 is MNHEY, CDR2 SMNVEV (reference sequence). CDR3 bases: TGTGCCAGCAGTTCCGGGCGGGTCTACAATGAGCAGTTCTTC. Translating gives CASSSGRVYNEQFF.

The rearrangement joins TRBV5-1 to TRBJ2-1, with D perhaps matching TRBD2 (7 bases). The CDR3 has 15 residues. Deletions cut 3 bases from V and 3 bases from J, with 13 bases between. Germline V gene data show CDR1 as SGHRS and CDR2 as YFSETQ. This CDR3 reads CASSSGRGHYNEQFF. Written as DNA, the CDR3 is TGCGCCAGCAGCTCGGGGCGGGGGCACTACAATGAGCAGTTCTTC. Drawing the rest from reference TRBV5-1 and TRBJ2-1, the complete variable domain is KAGVTQTPRYLIKTRGQQVTLSCSPISGHRSVSWYQQTPGQGLQFLFEYFSETQRNKGNFPGRFSGRQFSNSRSEMNVSTLELGDSALYLCASSSGRGHYNEQFFGPGTRLTVL.

This clone was seen just once. The chain couples TRBV18 to TRBJ2-2; 9 bases map to TRBD1. This CDR3 is built from 15 residues. Looked up from germline, CDR1 is KGHSH and CDR2 is LQKENI. Unmatched junction bases numbered 7, after V lost 5 bases and J lost 6 bases. The CDR3 coding sequence is TGTGCCAGCTCAACCTGGACAGGGGAGCCCGGGGAGCTGTTTTTT. Its protein is CASSTWTGEPGELFF. Filled out from reference TRBV18 and TRBJ2-2, the complete variable domain reads NAGVMQNPRHLVRRRGQEARLRCSPMKGHSHVYWYRQLPEEGLKFMVYLQKENIIDESGMPKERFSAEFPKEGPSILRIQQVVRGDSAAYFCASSTWTGEPGELFFGEGSRLTVL.

The rearrangement joins TRBV7-3 to TRBJ2-2; D remains unclear. Germline loops: CDR1 SGHTA, CDR2 FQGTGA. This CDR3 spans 13 amino acids. V lost 5 bases, J lost 1 base, and 5 bases lay in between. The CDR3 here is CASSQVNTGELFF. The CDR3 DNA reads as TGTGCCAGCAGCCAGGTGAACACCGGGGAGCTGTTTTTT.

The chain employs TRBV19 and TRBJ1-6; 8 bases map to TRBD1. Germline V gene data show CDR1 as LNHDA and CDR2 as SQIVND (reference sequence). The CDR3 sequence is 15 residues long. V dropped 5 bases and J dropped 10; count of bases not matched to a gene: 10. The CDR3 DNA follows: TGTGCCAGTAGTCCAGGACAGGGAGCTTTGTCACCCCTCCACTTT. It yields the protein CASSPGQGALSPLHF.

The V gene is TRBV25-1, the J gene TRBJ1-3; perhaps TRBD1 as D (6 bases). V was shortened by 6 bases and J by 2 bases, with 11 bases between the two germline ends. Germline CDR1 reads MGHDK; CDR2 reads SYGVNS. The CDR3 covers 14 residues. CDR3 sequence (DNA): TGTGCCAGCAGCCCGACAGGTACTGGAAACACCATATATTTT. Protein sequence: CASSPTGTGNTIYF.

The chain employs TRBV5-6 and TRBJ1-1; D may be TRBD1 (5 bases). There are 14 residues in the CDR3. The V end was cut by 3 bases, the J end by 0 bases, with 9 bases between. Looked up from germline, CDR1 is SGHDT and CDR2 is YYEEEE. CDR3 in amino acids: CASSSTALNTEAFF. CDR3 DNA: TGTGCCAGCAGCTCGACAGCATTGAACACTGAAGCTTTCTTT.

The V call is TRBV3-1 (or the pseudogene TRBV3-2), the J call TRBJ1-1, with a tentative D call TRBD1 (5 bases). Deletions cut 1 base from V and 2 bases from J, with 11 bases between. The CDR3 is 15 amino acids. Germline assignment: CDR1 LGHDT and CDR2 YNNKEL (reference sequence). CDR3 coding DNA: TGTGCCAGCAGCCAAGTGGGGGGGTCTAACACTGAAGCTTTCTTT. It codes for CASSQVGGSNTEAFF.

V is TRBV7-9 and J is TRBJ1-2; perhaps TRBD1 as D (5 bases). The CDR3 consists of 15 residues. Trimming stripped 3 bases from V and 2 bases from J, with 13 bases between. Per germline, CDR1 SEHNR and CDR2 FQNEAQ (reference sequence). The CDR3 region is CASSFGDRFNYGYTF. CDR3 coding DNA: TGTGCCAGCAGCTTCGGAGACAGATTCAACTATGGCTACACCTTC. The variable domain in full, with the rest retrieved from reference TRBV7-9 and TRBJ1-2, is DTGVSQNPRHKITKRGQNVTFRCDPISEHNRLYWYRQTLGQGPEFLTYFQNEAQLEKSRLLSDRFSAERPKGSFSTLEIQRTEQGDSAMYLCASSFGDRFNYGYTFGSGTRLTVV.